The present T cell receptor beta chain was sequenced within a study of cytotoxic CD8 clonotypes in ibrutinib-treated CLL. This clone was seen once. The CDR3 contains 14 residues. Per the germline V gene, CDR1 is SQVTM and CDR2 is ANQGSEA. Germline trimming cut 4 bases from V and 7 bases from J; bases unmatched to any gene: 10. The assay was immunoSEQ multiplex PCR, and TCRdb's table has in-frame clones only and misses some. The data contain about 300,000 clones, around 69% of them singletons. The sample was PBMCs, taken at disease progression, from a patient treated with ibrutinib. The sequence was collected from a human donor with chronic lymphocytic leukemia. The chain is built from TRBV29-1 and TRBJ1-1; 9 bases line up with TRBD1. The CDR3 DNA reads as TGCAGCGTTGGGACAGGGGCGAATCCTTTTGAAGCTTTCTTT. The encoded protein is CSVGTGANPFEAFF.